Shown below are 15 T cell receptor beta chains from a single sample sequenced in a study of OX40 agonist ivuxolimab in advanced cancers. Assay used: immunoSEQ multiplex PCR; TCRdb lists only in-frame clones, some missing. The data contain about 64,000 clones, roughly 89% of them singletons. Source: CD4+ or CD8+ T cells sorted from blood, taken in a trial of the OX40 agonist ivuxolimab. The receptors come from an adult with an advanced solid tumor such as melanoma, head and neck, liver or kidney cancer.

V gene TRBV7-8 combines with J gene TRBJ2-5; 8 bases align to TRBD2. The V and J ends lost 3 bases and 1 base, in that order; junction bases with no gene match: 4. CDR1 is SGHVS, CDR2 FQNEAQ, per germline. The CDR3 contains 15 residues. The CDR3, as DNA: TGTGCCAGCAGCTTTGCGGGAGGAAGCCAAGAGACCCAGTACTTC. Amino acid sequence: CASSFAGGSQETQYF.

This clone was recorded only once. This chain links TRBV6-5 with TRBJ1-2; perhaps TRBD1 as D (5 bases). The length of the CDR3 is 14 residues. V was cut by 2 bases and J by 6 bases, with 13 bases left in between. The germline CDR1 and CDR2 sequences are MNHEY and SVGAGI. In nucleotides, the CDR3 is TGTGCCAGCAGTTACCGGTGGCGGGGGGATGGCTACACCTTC. It is translated as CASSYRWRGDGYTF.

The chain has TRBV11-3 and TRBJ2-3; the D is unclear. From germline, CDR1 is SGHNT and CDR2 YENEEA. V was clipped by 5 bases and J by 0 bases, with 15 bases between them. The CDR3 contains 16 residues. CDR3 nucleotides: TGTGCCAGCAGCCGTAAACGTCTTTTAAGCACAGATACGCAGTATTTT. It translates to CASSRKRLLSTDTQYF.

The chain links TRBV4-1 to TRBJ2-5; D is uncertain. Germline V gene sequence: CDR1 MGHRA, CDR2 YSYEKL. The CDR3 loop spans 17 amino acids. V was trimmed by 0 bases and J by 2 bases, leaving 16 bases between them. In DNA, the CDR3 is TGCGCCAGCAGCCAAGATTCGCCCGGAGCGTTGCAAGAGACCCAGTACTTC. It is translated as CASSQDSPGALQETQYF.

The rearrangement links TRBV2 to TRBJ2-1; perhaps TRBD1 as D (5 bases). Germline CDR1 and CDR2: SNHLY and FYNNEI. There are 14 residues in the CDR3. With 10 bases removed from V and 3 bases from J, the gap between germline ends came to 16 bases. DNA for the CDR3: TGTGCCACCAAGGGGTCATGGGTCTACAATGAGCAGTTCTTC. Translating gives CATKGSWVYNEQFF.

V is TRBV5-6 and J is TRBJ1-4; TRBD1 is a possible D gene (5 bases). The CDR3 length is 15 residues. Germline loops: CDR1 SGHDT, CDR2 YYEEEE. V lost 4 bases and J lost 4, with 14 bases in between. CDR3 in amino acids: CASSIGTPNNEKLFF. As DNA, the CDR3 is TGTGCCAGCAGCATCGGGACCCCCAATAATGAAAAACTGTTTTTT.

This chain links TRBV11-3 with TRBJ2-3; possibly TRBD2 for D (5 bases). Germline V CDR1 and CDR2: SGHNT, YENEEA. The CDR3 contains 16 residues. Deletions cut 5 bases from V and 4 bases from J, with 19 bases between. CDR3 amino acids: CASSPSRTASADTQYF. The CDR3 DNA is TGTGCCAGCAGCCCCTCGAGGACTGCAAGTGCAGATACGCAGTATTTT.

The chain employs TRBV5-1 and TRBJ2-7; 7 positions match TRBD1. Germline-derived CDR1 and CDR2 are SGHRS and YFSETQ. After removal of 0 bases from V and 5 bases from J, the junction contained 11 bases not matched to a gene. The CDR3 sequence is 16 residues long. The DNA for the CDR3 is TGCGCCAGCAGCTTGGCCATCGGCACAGGGGACCACGAGCAGTACTTC. Translation: CASSLAIGTGDHEQYF.

This clone came up once. The gene calls are TRBV6-1 and TRBJ2-5, with D possibly TRBD1 on 5 matching bases. Germline lookup yields CDR1 MNHNS and CDR2 SASEGT. The CDR3 is 15 amino acids. V gave up 0 bases and J gave up 5 bases, with 13 bases separating them. The CDR3 spells CASSEALGVGETQYF. CDR3 nucleotide sequence: TGTGCCAGCAGTGAAGCGCTAGGGGTCGGGGAGACCCAGTACTTC.

The chain joins TRBV30 to TRBJ1-1, with no clear D. The germline V gene has CDR1 GTSNPN and CDR2 SVGIG (reference sequence). The CDR3 spans 13 residues. Trimming took 3 bases from V and 7 from J, leaving 15 bases between them. The CDR3 loop is CAWRSNGKVEAFF. CDR3 DNA: TGTGCCTGGAGAAGCAATGGGAAGGTTGAAGCTTTCTTT.

J is TRBJ2-7 and V is TRBV6-1, with D possibly being TRBD1 or TRBD2 (5 bases each). V lost 5 bases and J lost 0, with 11 bases in between. The CDR3 loop spans 14 amino acids. Germline CDR1 is MNHNS and CDR2 is SASEGT. The DNA for the CDR3 is TGTGCCAGCAGTCCGGGACGGACCTCCTACGAGCAGTACTTC. The encoded protein is CASSPGRTSYEQYF.

This chain connects TRBV30 to TRBJ2-5, with 10 positions matching TRBD1. Germline trimming cut 1 base from V and 3 bases from J; bases unmatched to any gene: 5. The CDR3 extends over 15 amino acids. In germline, CDR1 is GTSNPN, CDR2 SVGIG (reference sequence). The CDR3 loop reads CAWSGGTGAKETQYF. CDR3 in DNA: TGTGCCTGGAGTGGAGGGACAGGGGCCAAAGAGACCCAGTACTTC. The full variable domain, completed using reference TRBV30 and TRBJ2-5, is SQTIHQWPATLVQPVGSPLSLECTVEGTSNPNLYWYRQAAGRGLQLLFYSVGIGQISSEVPQNLSASRPQDRQFILSSKKLLLSDSGFYLCAWSGGTGAKETQYFGPGTRLLVL.

The chain links TRBV5-1 to TRBJ1-1, with 8 bases identical to TRBD1. The germline gives CDR1 SGHRS, CDR2 YFSETQ. This CDR3 spans 18 amino acids. V lost 1 base, J lost 0 bases, and 11 bases stayed unmatched. CDR3 coding DNA: TGCGCCAGCAGCTTGATAGGAGAACAGGGGGGAATGAACACTGAAGCTTTCTTT. As protein: CASSLIGEQGGMNTEAFF.

The chain uses TRBV9 and TRBJ2-1; D might be TRBD1 or TRBD2, each matching 5 bases. V was shortened by 4 bases and J by 5 bases, with 16 bases between the two germline ends. CDR1 SGDLS and CDR2 YYNGEE come from the germline V gene. The CDR3 length is 15 residues. CDR3 sequence: CASSISGTVDNEQFF. The CDR3 coding sequence is TGTGCCAGCAGCATTTCCGGGACGGTGGACAATGAGCAGTTCTTC.

The chain links TRBV29-1 to TRBJ2-3; either TRBD1 or TRBD2 may fit D (6 bases each). The CDR3 totals 11 residues. Trimming stripped 5 bases from V and 9 bases from J, with 12 bases between. Germline V gives CDR1 SQVTM, CDR2 ANQGSEA. CDR3 nucleotide sequence: TGCAGCGTTCAGGTGGGGGGCACGCAGTATTTT. Amino acids: CSVQVGGTQYF.